Listed here is a single T cell receptor (beta chain). Its antigen is not known. The assay was immunoSEQ multiplex PCR, and TCRdb's table has in-frame clones only and misses some. The profile shows 35,000 to 45,000 clones, about 69% of them singletons. The germline V gene has CDR1 SNHLY and CDR2 FYNNEI. The trim removed 9 bases at V and 4 bases at J, leaving 7 bases unmatched. The CDR3 has 13 residues. The entry originates in a study of vaccination effects on CD4 cells after COVID-19. The study's findings and limits: Clones from infection and from vaccination both contracted markedly late after vaccination.

Viral peptide pools were used in the ViraFEST assay to expand antigen-specific CD4+ T cells, and sequencing came afterward. Investigators separated out CD4+ T cells once approximately 10 days of culture had passed. Among the vaccine recipients, none had a prior SARS-CoV-2 infection, and nucleocapsid antibodies were negative. Some 2 million PBMC were placed in each well, which was supplemented with 10 IU/ml IL-2 and 10 ug/ml peptides. Half-medium replacement with IL-2 medium occurred on days 3 and 7. The specimen was CD4+ T cells from PBMCs cultured with HCoV-OC43 spike peptides, collected before COVID-19 vaccination. The sample's subset: HCoV-OC43 spike overlapping peptide pool stimulation. The chain links TRBV2 to TRBJ2-5; 8 positions agree with TRBD1. The clonotype comes from a human donor who received a COVID-19 vaccine. The CDR3 nucleotides are TGTGCCAGGACAGGGGACTTTCCAGAGACCCAGTACTTC. Translated, it gives CARTGDFPETQYF. Full variable domain (missing parts from reference TRBV2 and TRBJ2-5): EPEVTQTPSHQVTQMGQEVILRCVPISNHLYFYWYRQILGQKVEFLVSFYNNEISEKSEIFDDQFSVERPDGSNFTLKIRSTKLEDSAMYFCARTGDFPETQYFGPGTRLLVL.